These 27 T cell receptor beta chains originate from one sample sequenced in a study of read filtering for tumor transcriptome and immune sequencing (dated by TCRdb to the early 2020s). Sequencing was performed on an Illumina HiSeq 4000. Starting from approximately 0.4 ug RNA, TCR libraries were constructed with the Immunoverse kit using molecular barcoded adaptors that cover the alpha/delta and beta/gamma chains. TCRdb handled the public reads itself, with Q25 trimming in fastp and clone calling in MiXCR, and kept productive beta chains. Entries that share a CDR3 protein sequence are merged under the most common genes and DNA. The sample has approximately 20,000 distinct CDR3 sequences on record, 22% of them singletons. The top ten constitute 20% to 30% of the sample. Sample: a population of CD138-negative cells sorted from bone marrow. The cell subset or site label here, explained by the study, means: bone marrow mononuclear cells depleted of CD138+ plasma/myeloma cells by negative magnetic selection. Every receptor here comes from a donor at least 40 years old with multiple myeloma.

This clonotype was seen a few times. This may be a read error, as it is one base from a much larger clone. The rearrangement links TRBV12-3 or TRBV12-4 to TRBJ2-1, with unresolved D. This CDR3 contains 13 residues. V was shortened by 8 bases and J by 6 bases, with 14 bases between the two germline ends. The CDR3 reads CASAPQVFNEQFF. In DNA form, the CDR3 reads TGTGCCAGCGCCCCTCAGGTTTTCAATGAGCAGTTCTTC.

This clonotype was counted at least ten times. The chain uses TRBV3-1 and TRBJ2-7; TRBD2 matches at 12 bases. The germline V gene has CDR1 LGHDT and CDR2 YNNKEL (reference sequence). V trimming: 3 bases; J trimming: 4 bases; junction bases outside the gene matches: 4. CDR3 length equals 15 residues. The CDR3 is CASSHKTSGSYEQYF. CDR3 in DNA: TGTGCCAGCAGCCACAAGACTAGCGGGAGTTACGAGCAGTACTTC.

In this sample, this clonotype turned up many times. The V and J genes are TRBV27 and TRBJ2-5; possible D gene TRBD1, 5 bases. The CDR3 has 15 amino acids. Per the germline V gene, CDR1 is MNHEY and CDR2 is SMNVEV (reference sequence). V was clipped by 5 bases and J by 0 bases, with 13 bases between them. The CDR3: CASSQTAQYQETQYF. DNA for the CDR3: TGTGCCAGCAGTCAGACAGCCCAGTACCAAGAGACCCAGTACTTC.

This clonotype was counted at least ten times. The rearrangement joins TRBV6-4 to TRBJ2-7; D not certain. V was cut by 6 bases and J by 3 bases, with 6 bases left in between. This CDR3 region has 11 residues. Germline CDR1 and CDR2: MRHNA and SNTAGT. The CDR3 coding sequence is TGTGCCAGCAGAAGCTACTACGAGCAGTACTTC. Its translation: CASRSYYEQYF.

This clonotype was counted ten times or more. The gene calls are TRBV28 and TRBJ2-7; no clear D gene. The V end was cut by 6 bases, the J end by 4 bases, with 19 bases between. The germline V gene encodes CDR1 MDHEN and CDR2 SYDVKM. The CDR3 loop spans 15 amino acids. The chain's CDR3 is CASRPQILKEYEQYF. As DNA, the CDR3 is TGTGCCAGCAGGCCACAGATTCTAAAAGAGTACGAGCAGTACTTC.

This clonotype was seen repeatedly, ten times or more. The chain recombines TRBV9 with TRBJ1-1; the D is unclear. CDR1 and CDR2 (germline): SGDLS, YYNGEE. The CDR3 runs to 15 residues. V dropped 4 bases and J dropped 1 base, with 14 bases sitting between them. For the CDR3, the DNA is TGTGCCAGCAGCCGCGTGGGAGGATCGAACACTGAAGCTTTCTTT. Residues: CASSRVGGSNTEAFF.

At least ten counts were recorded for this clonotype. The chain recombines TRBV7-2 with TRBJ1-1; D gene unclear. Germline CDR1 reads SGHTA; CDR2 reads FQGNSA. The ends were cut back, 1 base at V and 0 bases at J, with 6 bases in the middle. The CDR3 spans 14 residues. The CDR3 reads CASSLDMMNTEAFF. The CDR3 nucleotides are TGTGCCAGCAGCTTAGATATGATGAACACTGAAGCTTTCTTT.

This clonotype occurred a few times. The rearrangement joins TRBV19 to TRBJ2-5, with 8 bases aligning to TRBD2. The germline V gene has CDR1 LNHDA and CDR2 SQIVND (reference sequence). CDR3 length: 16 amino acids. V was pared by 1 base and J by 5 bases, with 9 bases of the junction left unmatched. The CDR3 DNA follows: TGTGCCAGTAGTATAGGCAGCAGCGGGAGTTCGGAGACCCAGTACTTC. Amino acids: CASSIGSSGSSETQYF.

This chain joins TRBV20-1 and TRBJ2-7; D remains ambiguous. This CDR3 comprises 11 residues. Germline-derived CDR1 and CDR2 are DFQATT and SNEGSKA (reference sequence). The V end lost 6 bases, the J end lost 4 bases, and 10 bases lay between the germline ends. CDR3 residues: CSALIGYEQYF. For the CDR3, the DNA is TGCAGTGCCCTCATCGGGTACGAGCAGTACTTC.

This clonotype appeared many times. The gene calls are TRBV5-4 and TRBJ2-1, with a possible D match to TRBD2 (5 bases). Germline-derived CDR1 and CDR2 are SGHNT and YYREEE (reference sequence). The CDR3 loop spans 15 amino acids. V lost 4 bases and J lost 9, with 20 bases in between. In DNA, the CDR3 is TGTGCCAGCAGCCTTCTTTCGTCGAGGGAAGGTGAGCAGTTCTTC. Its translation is CASSLLSSREGEQFF.

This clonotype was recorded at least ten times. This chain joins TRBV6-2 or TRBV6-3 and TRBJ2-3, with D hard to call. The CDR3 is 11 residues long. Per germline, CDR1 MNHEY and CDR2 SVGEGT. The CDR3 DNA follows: TGTGTGACCCGAAGCCGCGATACGCAGTATTTT. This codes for CVTRSRDTQYF.

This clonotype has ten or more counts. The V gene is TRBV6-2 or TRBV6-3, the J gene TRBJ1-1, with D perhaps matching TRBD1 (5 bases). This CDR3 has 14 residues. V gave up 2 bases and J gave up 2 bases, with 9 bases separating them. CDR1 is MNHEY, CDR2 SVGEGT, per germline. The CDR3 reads CASSYDRFNTEAFF. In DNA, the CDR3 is TGTGCCAGCAGTTACGACAGATTCAACACTGAAGCTTTCTTT.

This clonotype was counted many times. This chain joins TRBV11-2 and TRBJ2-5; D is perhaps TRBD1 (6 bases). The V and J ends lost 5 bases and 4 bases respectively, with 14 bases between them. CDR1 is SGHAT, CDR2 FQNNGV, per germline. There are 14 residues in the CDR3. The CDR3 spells CASSPSTRGETQYF. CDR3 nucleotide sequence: TGTGCCAGCAGCCCGTCGACCAGGGGAGAGACCCAGTACTTC.

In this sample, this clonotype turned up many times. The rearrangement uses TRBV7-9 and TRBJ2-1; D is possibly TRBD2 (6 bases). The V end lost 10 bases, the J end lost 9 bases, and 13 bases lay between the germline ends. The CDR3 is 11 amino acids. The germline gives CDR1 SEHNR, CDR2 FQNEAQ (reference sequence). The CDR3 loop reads CATIVGGEQFF. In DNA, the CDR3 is TGTGCCACGATCGTGGGAGGTGAGCAGTTCTTC.

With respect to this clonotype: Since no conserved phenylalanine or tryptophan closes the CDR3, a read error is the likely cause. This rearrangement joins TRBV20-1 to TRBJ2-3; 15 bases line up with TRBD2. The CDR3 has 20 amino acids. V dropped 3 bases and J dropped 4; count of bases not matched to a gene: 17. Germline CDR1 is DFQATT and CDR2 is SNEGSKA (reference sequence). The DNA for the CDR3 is TGCAGTGCTAGCTCTTTTGGACTAGCGGGAGGGCATTTTTCGGCAGATACGCAGTATCTT. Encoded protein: CSASSFGLAGGHFSADTQYL.

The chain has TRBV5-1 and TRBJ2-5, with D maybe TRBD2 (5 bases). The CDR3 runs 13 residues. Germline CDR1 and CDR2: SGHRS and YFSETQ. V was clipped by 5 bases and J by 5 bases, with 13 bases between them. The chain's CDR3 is CASRKGSSETQYF. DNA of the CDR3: TGCGCCAGCAGAAAAGGGAGTAGTGAGACCCAGTACTTC.

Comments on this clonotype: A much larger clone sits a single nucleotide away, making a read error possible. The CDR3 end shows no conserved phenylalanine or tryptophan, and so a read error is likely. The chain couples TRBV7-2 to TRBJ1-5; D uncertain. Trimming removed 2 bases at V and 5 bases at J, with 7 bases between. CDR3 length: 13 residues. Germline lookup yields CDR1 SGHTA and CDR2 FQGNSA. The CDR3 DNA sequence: TGTGCCAGCAGCTTACAACGGGATCAGCCCCAGCATCTT. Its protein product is CASSLQRDQPQHL.

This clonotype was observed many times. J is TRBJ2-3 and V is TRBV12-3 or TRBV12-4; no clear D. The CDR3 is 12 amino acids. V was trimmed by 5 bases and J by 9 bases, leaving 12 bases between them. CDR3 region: CASSQVSLTQYF. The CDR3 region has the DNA TGTGCCAGCAGTCAAGTTTCGTTGACGCAGTATTTT.

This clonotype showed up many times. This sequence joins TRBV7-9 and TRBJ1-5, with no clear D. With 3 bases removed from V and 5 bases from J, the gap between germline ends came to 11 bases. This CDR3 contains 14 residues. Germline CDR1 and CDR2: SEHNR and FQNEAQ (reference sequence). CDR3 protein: CASSLSAEDQPQHF. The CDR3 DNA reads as TGTGCCAGCAGCTTGTCGGCTGAAGATCAGCCCCAGCATTTT.

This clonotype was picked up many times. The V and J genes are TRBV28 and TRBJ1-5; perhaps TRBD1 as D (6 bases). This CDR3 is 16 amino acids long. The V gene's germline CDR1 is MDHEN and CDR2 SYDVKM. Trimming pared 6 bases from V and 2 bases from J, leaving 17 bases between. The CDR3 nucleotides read TGTGCCAGCAGCCGCACAGGGCAGAGTCGCAATCAGCCCCAGCATTTT. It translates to CASSRTGQSRNQPQHF.

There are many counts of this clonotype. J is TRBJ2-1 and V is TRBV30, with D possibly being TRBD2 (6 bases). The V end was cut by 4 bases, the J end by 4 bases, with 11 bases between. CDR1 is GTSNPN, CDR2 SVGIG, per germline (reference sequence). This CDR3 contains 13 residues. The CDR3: CAWNLREYNEQFF. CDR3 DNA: TGTGCCTGGAATTTGCGGGAATACAATGAGCAGTTCTTC.

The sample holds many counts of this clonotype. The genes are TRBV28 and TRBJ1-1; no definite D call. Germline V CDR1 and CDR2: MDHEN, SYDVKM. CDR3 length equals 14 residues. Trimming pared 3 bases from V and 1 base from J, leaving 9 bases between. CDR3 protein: CASSFDSQNTEAFF. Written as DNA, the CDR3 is TGTGCCAGCAGTTTTGATAGCCAGAACACTGAAGCTTTCTTT.

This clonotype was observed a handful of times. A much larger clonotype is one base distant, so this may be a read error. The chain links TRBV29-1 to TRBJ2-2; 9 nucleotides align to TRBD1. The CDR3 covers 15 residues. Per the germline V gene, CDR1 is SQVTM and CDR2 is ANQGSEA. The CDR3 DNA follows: TGCGGCGTTTTCGCCGGGACAGGGAAGGCCGGGGAGCTGTTTTTT. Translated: CGVFAGTGKAGELFF.

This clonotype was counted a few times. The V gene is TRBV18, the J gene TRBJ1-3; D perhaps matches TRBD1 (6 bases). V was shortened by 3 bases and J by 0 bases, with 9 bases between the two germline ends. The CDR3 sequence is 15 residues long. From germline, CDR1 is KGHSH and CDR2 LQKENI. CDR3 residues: CASSPNRASGNTIYF. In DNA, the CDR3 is TGTGCCAGCTCACCCAACAGGGCCTCTGGAAACACCATATATTTT.

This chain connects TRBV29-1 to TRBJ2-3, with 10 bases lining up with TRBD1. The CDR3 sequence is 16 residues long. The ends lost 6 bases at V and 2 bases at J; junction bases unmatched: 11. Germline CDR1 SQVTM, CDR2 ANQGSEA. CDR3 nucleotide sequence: TGCAGCGTGACGGGTGGACAGGGGGGTTTCACAGATACGCAGTATTTT. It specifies CSVTGGQGGFTDTQYF.

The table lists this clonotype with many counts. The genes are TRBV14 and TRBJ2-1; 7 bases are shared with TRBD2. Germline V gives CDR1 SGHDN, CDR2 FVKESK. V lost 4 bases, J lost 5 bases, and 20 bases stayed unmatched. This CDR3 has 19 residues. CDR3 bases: TGTGCCAGCAGCCCTAAGCTACTAAGACTAGCAGGAAGGAACAATGAGCAGTTCTTC. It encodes CASSPKLLRLAGRNNEQFF.

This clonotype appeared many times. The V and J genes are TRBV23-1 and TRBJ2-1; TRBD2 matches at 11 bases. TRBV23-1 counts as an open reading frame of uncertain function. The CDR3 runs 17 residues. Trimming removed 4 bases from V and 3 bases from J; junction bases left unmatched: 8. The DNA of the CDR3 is TGCGCCAGCAGTCCTTGGTCAGGGACTAGCGGCTACAATGAGCAGTTCTTC. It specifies CASSPWSGTSGYNEQFF.